This TCR beta chain emerged from a study of T cells in Graves' hyperthyroidism and ophthalmopathy. Patients having uncontrolled infection, another autoimmune disease, pregnancy or lactation were not included. Diagnoses were established using clinical symptoms, serum thyroxine and TRAb, thyroid ultrasound and orbital computed tomography. Study-level results: Ophthalmopathy stood apart from stable hyperthyroidism in a 13 V-J model. Appearing also in blood were most of the thyroid clonotypes expanded above 0.001.

The CDR3 regions of TCR beta were amplified from RNA transcripts. When the TCR CDR3 underwent first-round RT-PCR, the HTBI primer set was used. TCRdb reanalysed the multiplex PCR reads using MiXCR and keeps one entry per CDR3 protein. This sample has about 570,000 distinct CDR3 sequences, with 40% to 55% found just once. Details on this clonotype: Its target is not known.

Looked up from germline, CDR1 is SNHLY and CDR2 is FYNNEI. Deletions cut 4 bases from V and 6 bases from J, with 13 bases between. The CDR3 loop spans 14 amino acids. The sequencing sample was made of peripheral blood or thyroid tissue (not recorded which). This chain uses TRBV2 with TRBJ1-5, with D possibly TRBD1 on 5 matching bases. This sequence originates from an adult woman with Graves' disease, either hyperthyroidism or ophthalmopathy (not recorded which). CDR3 protein: CASSVSGPTQPQHF. The CDR3 DNA is TGTGCCAGCAGTGTTTCAGGGCCCACTCAGCCCCAGCATTTT.